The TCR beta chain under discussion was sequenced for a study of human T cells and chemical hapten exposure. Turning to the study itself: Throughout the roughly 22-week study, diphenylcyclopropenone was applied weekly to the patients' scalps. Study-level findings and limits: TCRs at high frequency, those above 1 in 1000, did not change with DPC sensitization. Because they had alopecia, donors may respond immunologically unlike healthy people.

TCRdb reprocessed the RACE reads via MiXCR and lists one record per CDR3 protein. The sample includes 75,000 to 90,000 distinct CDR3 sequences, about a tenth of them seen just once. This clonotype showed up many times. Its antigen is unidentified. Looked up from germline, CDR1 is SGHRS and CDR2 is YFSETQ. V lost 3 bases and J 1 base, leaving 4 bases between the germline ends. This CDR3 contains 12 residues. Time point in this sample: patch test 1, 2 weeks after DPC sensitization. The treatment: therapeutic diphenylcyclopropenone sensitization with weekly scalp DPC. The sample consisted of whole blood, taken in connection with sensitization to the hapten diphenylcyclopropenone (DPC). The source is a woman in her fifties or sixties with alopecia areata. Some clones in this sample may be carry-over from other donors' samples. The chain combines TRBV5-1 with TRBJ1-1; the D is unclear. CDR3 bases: TGCGCCAGCAGCTCAGCGAACACTGAAGCTTTCTTT. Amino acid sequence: CASSSANTEAFF.